A selection of T cell receptor beta chains follows, all from one sample in a study of T cells in Graves' hyperthyroidism and ophthalmopathy. TCRdb ran MiXCR on the multiplex PCR reads and lists one entry per CDR3 protein. The sample lists 490,000 or so distinct CDR3 sequences; 46% were seen once. The material sequenced was peripheral blood or thyroid tissue (not recorded which). These receptor sequences come from an adult woman with Graves' disease, either hyperthyroidism or ophthalmopathy (not recorded which). CDR3s include the opening cysteine and the closing phenylalanine or tryptophan. The D gene is left open where the match is weak. Only part of the rows carry a size: once, few, many, or a class if the clone is expanded.

CDR3 protein	CDR3 DNA	V gene	J gene	CDR3 length	clone size	D gene
CASKGGYSGNTIYF	TGTGCCAGCAAAGGGGGCTACTCTGGAAACACCATATATTTT	TRBV9	TRBJ1-3	14	many	TRBD1
CAIKGQGTEQYF	TGTGCCATCAAAGGACAGGGGACCGAGCAGTACTTC	TRBV10-3	TRBJ2-7	12	few	TRBD1
CSVSGTGPAEQYF	TGCAGCGTTTCCGGGACAGGGCCCGCCGAGCAGTACTTC	TRBV29-1	TRBJ2-7	13	NA	TRBD1
CATGQPVGTQHF	TGTGCCACGGGACAGCCGGTTGGGACCCAGCATTTT	TRBV19	TRBJ1-5	12	many	TRBD1
CASRNGGQETQYF	TGTGCCAGTAGGAACGGGGGCCAAGAGACCCAGTACTTC	TRBV19	TRBJ2-5	13	NA	NA
CASSLDRGRAFF	TGTGCCAGCAGCTTAGATAGAGGAAGGGCTTTCTTT	TRBV7-2	TRBJ1-1	12	NA	NA
CASSVGEDEAFF	TGTGCCAGCAGTGTCGGCGAGGATGAAGCTTTCTTT	TRBV10-3	TRBJ1-1	12	NA	NA
CASRGRQFGNQPQHF	TGTGCCAGCAGGGGGAGGCAGTTTGGCAATCAGCCCCAGCATTTT	TRBV7-2	TRBJ1-5	15	NA	NA
CASSVRSAGSLYGYTF	TGTGCCAGCAGCGTACGATCAGCGGGCAGCCTCTATGGCTACACCTTC	TRBV9	TRBJ1-2	16	many	NA
CASRRIGEYGELFF	TGTGCCAGCAGGAGAATCGGGGAATACGGGGAGCTGTTTTTT	TRBV24-1	TRBJ2-2	14	NA	NA
CASSPGTAFDEKLFF	TGTGCCAGCAGTCCGGGGACAGCGTTCGATGAAAAACTGTTTTTT	TRBV12-3/TRBV12-4	TRBJ1-4	15	NA	TRBD1
CASSLRPGGPGGETQYF	TGTGCCAGCAGCCTTCGTCCGGGAGGGCCGGGTGGCGAGACCCAGTACTTC	TRBV11-2	TRBJ2-5	17	NA	TRBD2
CASSLPGRVNTEAFF	TGCGCCAGCAGCTTGCCGGGCAGAGTGAACACTGAAGCTTTCTTT	TRBV5-1	TRBJ1-1	15	NA	NA
CASSSPWDSFLGYTF	TGTGCCAGCAGTTCACCATGGGACTCCTTCTTGGGCTACACCTTC	TRBV6-5	TRBJ1-2	15	few	NA
CASSPRGPQETQYF	TGTGCCAGCAGTCCTCGTGGCCCTCAAGAGACCCAGTACTTC	TRBV5-4	TRBJ2-5	14	NA	NA
CASSPTGGYYTF	TGTGCCAGCAGTCCGACAGGGGGATACTACACCTTC	TRBV6-6	TRBJ1-2	12	many	TRBD1
CASSSLSLGGEKLFF	TGTGCCAGCAGCTCCCTGTCTTTGGGGGGTGAAAAACTGTTTTTT	TRBV7-2	TRBJ1-4	15	NA	NA
CASSLERVGSPLHF	TGCGCCAGCAGCTTGGAGAGGGTTGGCTCACCCCTCCACTTT	TRBV5-1	TRBJ1-6	14	NA	NA